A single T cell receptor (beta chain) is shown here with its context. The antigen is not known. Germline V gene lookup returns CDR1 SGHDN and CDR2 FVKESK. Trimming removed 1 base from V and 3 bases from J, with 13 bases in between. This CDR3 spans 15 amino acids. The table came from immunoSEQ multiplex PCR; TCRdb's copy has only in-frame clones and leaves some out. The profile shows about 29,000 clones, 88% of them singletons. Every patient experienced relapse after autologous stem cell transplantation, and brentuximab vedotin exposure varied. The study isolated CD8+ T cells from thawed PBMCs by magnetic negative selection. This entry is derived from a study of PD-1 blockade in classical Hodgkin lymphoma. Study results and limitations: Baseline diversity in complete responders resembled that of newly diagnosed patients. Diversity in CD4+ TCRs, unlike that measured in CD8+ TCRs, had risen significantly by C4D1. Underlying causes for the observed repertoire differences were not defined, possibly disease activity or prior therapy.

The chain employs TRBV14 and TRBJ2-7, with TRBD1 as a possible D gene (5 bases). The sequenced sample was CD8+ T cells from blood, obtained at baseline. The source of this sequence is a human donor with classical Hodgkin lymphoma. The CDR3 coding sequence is TGTGCCAGCAGCCAAGCCAGGGCCCCCTACTACGAGCAGTACTTC. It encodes CASSQARAPYYEQYF.